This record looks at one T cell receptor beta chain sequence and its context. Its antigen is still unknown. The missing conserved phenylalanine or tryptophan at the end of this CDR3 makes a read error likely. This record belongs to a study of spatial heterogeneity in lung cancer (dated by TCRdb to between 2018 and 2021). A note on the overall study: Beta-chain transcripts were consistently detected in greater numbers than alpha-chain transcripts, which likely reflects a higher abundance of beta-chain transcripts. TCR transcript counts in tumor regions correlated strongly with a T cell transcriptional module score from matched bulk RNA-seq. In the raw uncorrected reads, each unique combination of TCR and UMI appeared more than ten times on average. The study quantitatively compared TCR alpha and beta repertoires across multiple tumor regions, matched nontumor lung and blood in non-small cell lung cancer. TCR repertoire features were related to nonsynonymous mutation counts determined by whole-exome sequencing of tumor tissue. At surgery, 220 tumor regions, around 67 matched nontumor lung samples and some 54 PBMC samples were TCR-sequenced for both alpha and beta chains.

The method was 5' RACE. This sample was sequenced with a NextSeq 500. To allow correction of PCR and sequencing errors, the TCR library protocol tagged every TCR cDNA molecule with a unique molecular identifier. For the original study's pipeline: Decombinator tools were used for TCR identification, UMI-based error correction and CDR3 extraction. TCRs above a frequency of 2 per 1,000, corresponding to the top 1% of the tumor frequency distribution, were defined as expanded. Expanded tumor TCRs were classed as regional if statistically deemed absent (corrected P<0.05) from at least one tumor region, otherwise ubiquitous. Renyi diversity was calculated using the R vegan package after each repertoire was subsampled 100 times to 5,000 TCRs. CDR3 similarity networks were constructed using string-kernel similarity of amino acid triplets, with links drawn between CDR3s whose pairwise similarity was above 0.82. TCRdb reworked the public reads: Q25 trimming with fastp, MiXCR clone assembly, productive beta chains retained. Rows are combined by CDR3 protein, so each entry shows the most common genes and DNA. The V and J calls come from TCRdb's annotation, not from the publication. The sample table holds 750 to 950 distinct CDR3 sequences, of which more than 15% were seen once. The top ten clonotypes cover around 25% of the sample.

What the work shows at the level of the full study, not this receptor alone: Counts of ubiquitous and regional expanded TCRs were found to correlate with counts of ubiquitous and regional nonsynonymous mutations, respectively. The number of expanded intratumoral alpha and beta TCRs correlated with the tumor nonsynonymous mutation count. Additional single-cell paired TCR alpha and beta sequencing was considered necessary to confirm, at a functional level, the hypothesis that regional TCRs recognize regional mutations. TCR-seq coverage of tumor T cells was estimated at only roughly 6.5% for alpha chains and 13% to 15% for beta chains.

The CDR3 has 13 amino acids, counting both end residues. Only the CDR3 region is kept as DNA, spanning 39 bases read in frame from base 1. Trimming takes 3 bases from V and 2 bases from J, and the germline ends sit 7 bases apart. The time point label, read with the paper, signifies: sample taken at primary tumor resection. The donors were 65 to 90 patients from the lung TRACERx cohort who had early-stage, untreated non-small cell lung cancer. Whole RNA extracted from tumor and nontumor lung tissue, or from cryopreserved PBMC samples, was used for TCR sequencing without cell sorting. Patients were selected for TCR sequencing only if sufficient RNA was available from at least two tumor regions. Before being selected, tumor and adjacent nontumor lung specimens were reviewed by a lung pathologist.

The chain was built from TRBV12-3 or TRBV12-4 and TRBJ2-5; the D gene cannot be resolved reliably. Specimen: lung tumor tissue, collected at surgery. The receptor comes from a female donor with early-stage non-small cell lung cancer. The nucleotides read TGTGCCAGCAGTTTTGTCAGGCAAGAGACCCAGTACTCC. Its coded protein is CASSFVRQETQYS.